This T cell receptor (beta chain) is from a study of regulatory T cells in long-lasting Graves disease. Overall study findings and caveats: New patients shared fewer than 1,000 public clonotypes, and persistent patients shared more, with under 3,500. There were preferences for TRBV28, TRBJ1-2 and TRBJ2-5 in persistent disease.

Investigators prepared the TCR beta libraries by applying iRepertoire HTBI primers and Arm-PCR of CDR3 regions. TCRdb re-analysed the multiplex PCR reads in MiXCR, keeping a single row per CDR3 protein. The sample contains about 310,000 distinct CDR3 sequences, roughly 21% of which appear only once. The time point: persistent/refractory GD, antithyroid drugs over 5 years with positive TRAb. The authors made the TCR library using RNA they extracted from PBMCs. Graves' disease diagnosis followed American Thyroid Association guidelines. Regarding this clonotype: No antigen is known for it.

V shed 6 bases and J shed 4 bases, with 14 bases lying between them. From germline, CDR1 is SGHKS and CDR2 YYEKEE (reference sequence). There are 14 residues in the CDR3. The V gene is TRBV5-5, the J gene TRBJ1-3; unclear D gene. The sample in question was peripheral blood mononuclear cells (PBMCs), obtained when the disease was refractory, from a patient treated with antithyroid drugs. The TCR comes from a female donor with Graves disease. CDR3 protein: CASTRTPMGNTIYF. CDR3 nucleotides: TGTGCCAGCACCCGCACGCCAATGGGAAACACCATATATTTT.